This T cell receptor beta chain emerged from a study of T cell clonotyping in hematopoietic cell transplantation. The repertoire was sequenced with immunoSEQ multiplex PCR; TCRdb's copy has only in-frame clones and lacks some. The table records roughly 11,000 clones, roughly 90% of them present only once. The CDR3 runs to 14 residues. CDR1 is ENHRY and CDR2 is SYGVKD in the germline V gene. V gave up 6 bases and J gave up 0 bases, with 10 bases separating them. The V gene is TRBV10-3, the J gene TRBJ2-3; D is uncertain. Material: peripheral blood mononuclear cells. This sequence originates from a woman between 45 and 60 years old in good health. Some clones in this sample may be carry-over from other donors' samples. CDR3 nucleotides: TGTGCCATCAGGGACGGTGCTAGCACAGATACGCAGTATTTT. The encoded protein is CAIRDGASTDTQYF.